Sequencing of this T cell receptor beta chain was carried out in a study of T cells expressing NK-cell markers (dated by TCRdb to about 2020). Background on the whole study: Three sorted T-cell subsets (CD3+CD56+NKG2C+, CD3+CD56+NKG2C- and CD3+CD56-NKG2C+) from fewer than 10 donors had their TCR beta-chain repertoires profiled. Among the eight sequenced donors, seven were HCMV-seropositive and one was HCMV-seronegative. The eight sequenced donors were randomly selected healthy volunteers, three men and five women. Libraries were sequenced as 2 x 150 bp reads on Illumina HiSeq 2000/2500, MiSeq or NextSeq.

TCRdb names Illumina HiSeq 2000 as the instrument used. 5'RACE template switching, by which a universal primer site and unique molecular identifiers were added, was used to make TCR beta cDNA libraries. Priming for cDNA synthesis came from the TCR beta constant segment, and two successive PCR amplification steps followed. In the original analysis: MIGEC was used to demultiplex reads and group reads by UMI, and MiTCR was used to assemble and quantify clonotypes. Only TCR cDNA sequences supported by at least two reads were kept to exclude erroneous sequences. The tcR package was used for downstream repertoire analysis, and clonotypes were matched across fractions by CDR3 nucleotide sequence plus V segment. Antigen specificity was annotated against VDJdb with VDJmatch, allowing one amino acid substitution in CDR3. TCRdb reanalyzed the reads, keeping one entry per CDR3 protein sequence and omitting DNA. These V and J calls rely on TCRdb rather than the paper's analysis. The sample has a few hundred thousand distinct CDR3 sequences on record. The ten largest make up roughly 1.4% of the sample.

To determine HCMV serostatus, a commercial ELISA kit was used to detect HCMV-specific IgG in serum. Ficoll density gradient centrifugation was used to isolate peripheral blood mononuclear cells from blood. General conclusions and limits of the study: Those dominant clonotypes were again the most abundant among CD3+CD56-NKG2C+ cells in a handful of donors, at about 28.3-60.1%. Whether the expanded NKG2C-expressing T cell clones were specific for HCMV antigens was left unclear. In several donors, the dominant CD3+CD56+NKG2C+ clonotypes were found to rank among the top 10 CD8+ clonotypes and to make up about 1.0-8% of CD8+ T cells.

In regard to this clonotype: Its antigen specificity is not known.

This TCR was recovered from a woman aged 45-65 years in good health. Donor details come from another sample of the same person, matched by shared clones. Sequenced sample: blood T cells: a sorted CD56 or NKG2C T cell subset, CD4+ or CD8+ T cells, or bulk PBMC T cells (not recorded which).

The CDR3 region has the sequence CASSRTGGEAFF. The chain is encoded by TRBV4-1 joined to TRBJ1-1; the TCRdb D gene call, TRBD1, has no DNA to confirm it. The CDR1 and CDR2 encoded by the germline V gene are MGHRA and YSYEKL. Measured from the cysteine to the phenylalanine, the CDR3 is 12 residues long. A DNA sequence was not provided.